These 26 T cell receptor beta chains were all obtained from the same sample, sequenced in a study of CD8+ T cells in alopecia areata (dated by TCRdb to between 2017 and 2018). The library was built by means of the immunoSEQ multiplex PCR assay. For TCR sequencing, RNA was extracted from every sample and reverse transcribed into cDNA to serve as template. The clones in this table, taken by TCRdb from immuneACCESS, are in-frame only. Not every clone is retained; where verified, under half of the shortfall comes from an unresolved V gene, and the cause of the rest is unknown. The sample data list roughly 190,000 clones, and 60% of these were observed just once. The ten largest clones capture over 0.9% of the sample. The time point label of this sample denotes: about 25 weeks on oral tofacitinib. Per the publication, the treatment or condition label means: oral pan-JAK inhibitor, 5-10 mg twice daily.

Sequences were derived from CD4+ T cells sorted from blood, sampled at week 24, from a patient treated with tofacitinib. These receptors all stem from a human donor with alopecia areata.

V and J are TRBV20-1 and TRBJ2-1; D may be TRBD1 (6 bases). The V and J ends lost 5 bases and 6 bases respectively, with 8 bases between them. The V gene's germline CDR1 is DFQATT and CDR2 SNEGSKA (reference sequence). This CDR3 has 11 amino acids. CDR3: CSAVRGNEQFF. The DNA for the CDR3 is TGCAGTGCTGTCAGGGGCAATGAGCAGTTCTTC.

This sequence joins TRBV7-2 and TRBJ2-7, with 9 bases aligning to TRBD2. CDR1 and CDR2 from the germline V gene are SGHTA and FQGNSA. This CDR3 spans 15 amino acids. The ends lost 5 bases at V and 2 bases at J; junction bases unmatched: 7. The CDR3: CASSPRGGSAYEQYF. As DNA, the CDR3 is TGTGCCAGCAGCCCGCGGGGGGGGTCGGCCTACGAGCAGTACTTC.

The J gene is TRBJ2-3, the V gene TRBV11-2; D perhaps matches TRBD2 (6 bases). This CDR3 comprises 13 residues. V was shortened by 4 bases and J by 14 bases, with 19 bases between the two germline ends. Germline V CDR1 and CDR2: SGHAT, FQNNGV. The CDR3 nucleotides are TGTGCCAGCAGCTCGCAAGGTGGCGGGGCTCGGTATTTT. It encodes CASSSQGGGARYF.

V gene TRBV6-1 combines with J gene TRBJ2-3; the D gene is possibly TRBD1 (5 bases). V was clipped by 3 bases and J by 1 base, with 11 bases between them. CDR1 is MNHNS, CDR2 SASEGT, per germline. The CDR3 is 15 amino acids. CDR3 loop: CASSDYQGRTDTQYF. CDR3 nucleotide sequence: TGTGCCAGCAGTGATTATCAGGGCCGCACAGATACGCAGTATTTT.

CDR3 DNA: TGTGCCAGCAGGGACCGGTCAACTAATGAAAAACTGTTTTTT. Its protein product is CASRDRSTNEKLFF. This chain connects TRBV2 to TRBJ1-4; D remains unclear. The V gene's germline CDR1 is SNHLY and CDR2 FYNNEI. The CDR3 covers 14 residues. V lost 6 bases and J 0 bases, leaving 8 bases between the germline ends.

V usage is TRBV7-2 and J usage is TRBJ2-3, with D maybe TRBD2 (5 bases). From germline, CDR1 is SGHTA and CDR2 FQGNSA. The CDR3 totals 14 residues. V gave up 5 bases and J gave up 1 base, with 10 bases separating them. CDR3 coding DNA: TGTGCCAGCAGCCCGGGGTTTGGCACAGATACGCAGTATTTT. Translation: CASSPGFGTDTQYF. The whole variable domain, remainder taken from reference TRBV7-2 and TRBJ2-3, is GAGVSQSPSNKVTEKGKDVELRCDPISGHTALYWYRQSLGQGLEFLIYFQGNSAPDKSGLPSDRFSAERTGGSVSTLTIQRTQQEDSAVYLCASSPGFGTDTQYFGPGTRLTVL.

The CDR3 DNA reads TGCAGTGCTCGACAGGAGGGTACGCAGTATTTT. This sequence encodes CSARQEGTQYF. The rearrangement links TRBV20-1 to TRBJ2-3; D may correspond to TRBD1 or TRBD2 (6 bases each). The germline V gene has CDR1 DFQATT and CDR2 SNEGSKA (reference sequence). The CDR3 is 11 amino acids. V gave up 5 bases and J gave up 8 bases, with 11 bases separating them.

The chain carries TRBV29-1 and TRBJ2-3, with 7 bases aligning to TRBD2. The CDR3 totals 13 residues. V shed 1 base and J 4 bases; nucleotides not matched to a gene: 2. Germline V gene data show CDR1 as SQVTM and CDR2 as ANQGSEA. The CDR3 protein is CSVEGLAPDTQYF. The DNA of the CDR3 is TGCAGCGTTGAAGGACTAGCTCCAGATACGCAGTATTTT.

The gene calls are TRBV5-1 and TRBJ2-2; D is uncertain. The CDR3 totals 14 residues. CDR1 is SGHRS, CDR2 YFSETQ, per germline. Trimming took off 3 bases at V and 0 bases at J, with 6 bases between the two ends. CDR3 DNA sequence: TGCGCCAGCAGCTCCTCCTCGAACACCGGGGAGCTGTTTTTT. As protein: CASSSSSNTGELFF.

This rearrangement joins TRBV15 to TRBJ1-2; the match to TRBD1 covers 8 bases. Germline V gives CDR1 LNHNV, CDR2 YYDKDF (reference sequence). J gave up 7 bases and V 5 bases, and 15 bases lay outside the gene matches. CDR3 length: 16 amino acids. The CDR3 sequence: CATSSLGSRGRGGYTF. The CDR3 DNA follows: TGTGCCACCAGCTCCCTAGGTAGCAGGGGGCGAGGTGGCTACACCTTC.

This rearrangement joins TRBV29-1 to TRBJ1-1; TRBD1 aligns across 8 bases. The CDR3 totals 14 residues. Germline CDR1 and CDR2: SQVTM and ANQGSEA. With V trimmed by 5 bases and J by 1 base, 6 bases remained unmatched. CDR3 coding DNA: TGCAGCGTTAATTACAGGGGGAAGAACACTGAAGCTTTCTTT. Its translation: CSVNYRGKNTEAFF.

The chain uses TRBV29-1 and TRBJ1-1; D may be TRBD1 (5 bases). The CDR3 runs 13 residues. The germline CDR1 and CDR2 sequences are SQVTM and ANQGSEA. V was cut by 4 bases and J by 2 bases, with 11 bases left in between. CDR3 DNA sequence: TGCAGCGTTGGGGGGTTGTCCAACACTGAAGCTTTCTTT. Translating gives CSVGGLSNTEAFF.

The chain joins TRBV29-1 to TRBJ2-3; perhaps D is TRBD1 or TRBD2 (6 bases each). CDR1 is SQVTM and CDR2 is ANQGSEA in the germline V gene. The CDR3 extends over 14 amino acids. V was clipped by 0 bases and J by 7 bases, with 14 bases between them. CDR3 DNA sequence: TGCAGCGTTGAAGATAGTGTAGGGGGGAATACGCAGTATTTT. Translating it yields CSVEDSVGGNTQYF.

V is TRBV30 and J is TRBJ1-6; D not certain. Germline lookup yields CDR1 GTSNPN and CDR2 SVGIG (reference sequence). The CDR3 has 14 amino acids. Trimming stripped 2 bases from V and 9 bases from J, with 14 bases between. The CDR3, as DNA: TGTGCCTGGAGTTTCGGGCGGCGGGGTTCACCCCTCCACTTT. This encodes CAWSFGRRGSPLHF.

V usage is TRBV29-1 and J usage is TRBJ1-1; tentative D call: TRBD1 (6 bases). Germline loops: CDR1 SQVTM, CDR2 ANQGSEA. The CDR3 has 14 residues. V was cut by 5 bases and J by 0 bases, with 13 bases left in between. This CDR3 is CSVIPGAMNTEAFF. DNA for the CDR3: TGCAGCGTTATCCCGGGGGCCATGAACACTGAAGCTTTCTTT.

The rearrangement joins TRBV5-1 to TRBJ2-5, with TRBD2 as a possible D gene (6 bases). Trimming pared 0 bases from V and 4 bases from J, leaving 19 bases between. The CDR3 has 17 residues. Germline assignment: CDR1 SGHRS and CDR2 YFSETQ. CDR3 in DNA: TGCGCCAGCAGCTTGGCGGCCAGCGGGCTAAAGGGAGAGACCCAGTACTTC. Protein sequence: CASSLAASGLKGETQYF. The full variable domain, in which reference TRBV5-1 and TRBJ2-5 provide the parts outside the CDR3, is KAGVTQTPRYLIKTRGQQVTLSCSPISGHRSVSWYQQTPGQGLQFLFEYFSETQRNKGNFPGRFSGRQFSNSRSEMNVSTLELGDSALYLCASSLAASGLKGETQYFGPGTRLLVL.

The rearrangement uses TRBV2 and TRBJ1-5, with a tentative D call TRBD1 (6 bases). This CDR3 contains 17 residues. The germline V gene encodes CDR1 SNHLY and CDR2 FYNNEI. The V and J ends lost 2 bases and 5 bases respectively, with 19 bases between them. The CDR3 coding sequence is TGTGCCAGCAGTGAAACTGGGACAAATAAGGGGGATCAGCCCCAGCATTTT. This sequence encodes CASSETGTNKGDQPQHF. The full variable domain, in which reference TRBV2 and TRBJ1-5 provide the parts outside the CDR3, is EPEVTQTPSHQVTQMGQEVILRCVPISNHLYFYWYRQILGQKVEFLVSFYNNEISEKSEIFDDQFSVERPDGSNFTLKIRSTKLEDSAMYFCASSETGTNKGDQPQHFGDGTRLSIL.

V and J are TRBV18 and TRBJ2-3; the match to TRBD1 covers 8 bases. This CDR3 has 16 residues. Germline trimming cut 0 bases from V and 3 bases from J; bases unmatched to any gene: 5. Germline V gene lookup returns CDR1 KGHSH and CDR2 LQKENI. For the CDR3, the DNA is TGTGCCAGCTCACCACCCACAGGGGGAAGGACAGATACGCAGTATTTT. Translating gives CASSPPTGGRTDTQYF.

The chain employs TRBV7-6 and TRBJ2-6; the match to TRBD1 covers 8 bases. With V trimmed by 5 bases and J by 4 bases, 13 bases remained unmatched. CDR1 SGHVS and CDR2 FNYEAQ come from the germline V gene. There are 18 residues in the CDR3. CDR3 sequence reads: CASSVSGPGGSGANVLTF. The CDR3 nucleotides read TGTGCCAGCAGCGTCTCCGGGCCAGGGGGCTCCGGGGCCAACGTCCTGACTTTC.

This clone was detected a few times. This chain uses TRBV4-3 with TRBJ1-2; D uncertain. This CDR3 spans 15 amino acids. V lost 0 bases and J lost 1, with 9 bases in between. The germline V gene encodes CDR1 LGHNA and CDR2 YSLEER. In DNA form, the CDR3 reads TGCGCCAGCAGCCAAGAGTCGGGGTTTAACTATGGCTACACCTTC. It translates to CASSQESGFNYGYTF.

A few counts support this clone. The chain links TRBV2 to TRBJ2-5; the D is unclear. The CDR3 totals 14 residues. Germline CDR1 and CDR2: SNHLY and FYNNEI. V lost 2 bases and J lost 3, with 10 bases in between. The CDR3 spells CASSEYASKETQYF. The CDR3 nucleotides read TGTGCCAGCAGTGAATACGCCAGTAAAGAGACCCAGTACTTC.

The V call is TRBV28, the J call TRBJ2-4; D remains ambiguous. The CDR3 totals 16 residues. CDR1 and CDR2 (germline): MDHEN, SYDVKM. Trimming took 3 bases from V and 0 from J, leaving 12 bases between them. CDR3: CASSLFRSLAKNIQYF. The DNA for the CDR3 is TGTGCCAGCAGTTTGTTCAGATCGTTAGCCAAAAACATTCAGTACTTC.

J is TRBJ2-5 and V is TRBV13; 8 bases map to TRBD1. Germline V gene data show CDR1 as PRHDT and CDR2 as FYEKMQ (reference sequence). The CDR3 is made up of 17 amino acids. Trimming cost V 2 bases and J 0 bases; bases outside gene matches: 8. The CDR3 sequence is CASSLFATGAYQETQYF. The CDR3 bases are TGTGCCAGCAGCTTATTCGCGACAGGGGCGTACCAAGAGACCCAGTACTTC.

CDR3 loop: CASSVPSTSGELFF. The CDR3 DNA is TGTGCCAGCAGCGTACCCTCCACGTCCGGGGAGCTGTTTTTT. The chain is built from TRBV9 and TRBJ2-2; no firm D call. The V and J ends lost 1 base and 6 bases respectively, with 10 bases between them. Germline assignment: CDR1 SGDLS and CDR2 YYNGEE. CDR3 length: 14 residues.

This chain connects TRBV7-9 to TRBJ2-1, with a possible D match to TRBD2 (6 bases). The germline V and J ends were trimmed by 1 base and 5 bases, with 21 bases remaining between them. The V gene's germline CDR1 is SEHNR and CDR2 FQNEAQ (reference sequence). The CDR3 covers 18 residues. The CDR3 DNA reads TGTGCCAGCAGCTTAGTATGGAGGGGTACGGTGGGGGACAATGAGCAGTTCTTC. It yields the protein CASSLVWRGTVGDNEQFF.

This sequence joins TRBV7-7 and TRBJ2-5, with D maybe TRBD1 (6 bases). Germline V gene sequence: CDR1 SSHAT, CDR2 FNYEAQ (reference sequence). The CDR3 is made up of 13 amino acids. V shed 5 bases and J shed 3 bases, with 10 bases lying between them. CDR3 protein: CASSIQGKETQYF. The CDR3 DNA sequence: TGTGCCAGCAGCATACAGGGTAAAGAGACCCAGTACTTC.